One and the same sample provided the 32 T cell receptor beta chains below, sequenced in a study of T cell repertoires in cytomegalovirus infection. Each CDR3 protein is one row after TCRdb ran MiXCR on the reads. Among roughly 500,000 distinct CDR3 sequences listed, 16% were seen once. The material sequenced was CD8+ T cells from PBMCs. The source is a human donor in good health (CMV status not recorded). Some clones in this sample may be carry-over from other donors' samples.

V and J are TRBV5-6 and TRBJ2-3, with 9 bases that match TRBD1. CDR3 length: 16 amino acids. Trimming took 5 bases from V and 3 from J; bases not matched to a gene: 10. In germline, CDR1 is SGHDT, CDR2 YYEEEE. The CDR3: CASSSPGQGITDTQYF. DNA for the CDR3: TGTGCCAGCAGTTCCCCCGGACAGGGGATAACAGATACGCAGTATTTT.

In its sample, this clonotype was seen many times. The chain carries TRBV5-1 and TRBJ2-1; TRBD2 agrees at 10 bases. The junction had 12 bases not matched to a gene; V was cut back by 4 bases and J by 8 bases. Looked up from germline, CDR1 is SGHRS and CDR2 is YFSETQ. This CDR3 spans 16 amino acids. The CDR3 nucleotides are TGCGCCAGCAGCCCGGCGGAGCGGGGGGGCTTGGATGAGCAGTTCTTC. Amino acids: CASSPAERGGLDEQFF.

This clonotype was counted many times. The V call is TRBV7-3, the J call TRBJ2-5; D remains unclear. Trimming stripped 4 bases from V and 5 bases from J, with 17 bases between. Germline assignment: CDR1 SGHTA and CDR2 FQGTGA. The CDR3 is 15 residues long. The DNA for the CDR3 is TGTGCCAGCAGCTCCTCCGGCGGTGCGTGGGAGACCCAGTACTTC. It codes for CASSSSGGAWETQYF.

The CDR3 here is CASSSNPGLAGENTGELFF. The DNA of the CDR3 is TGTGCCAGCAGCTCAAATCCGGGACTAGCGGGGGAGAACACCGGGGAGCTGTTTTTT. The chain carries TRBV7-3 and TRBJ2-2; 14 nucleotides agree with TRBD2. Germline CDR1 and CDR2: SGHTA and FQGTGA. The CDR3 spans 19 residues. V shed 4 bases and J 1 base; nucleotides not matched to a gene: 8.

This clonotype was detected ten times or more. The gene calls are TRBV7-6 and TRBJ2-2, with 8 bases fitting TRBD1. The CDR3 spans 14 residues. Germline CDR1 reads SGHVS; CDR2 reads FNYEAQ. V lost 1 base to trimming and J lost 13 bases; unmatched junction nucleotides: 8. CDR3 DNA: TGTGCCAGCAGCTTAGGGGGGACAGGTGGGCTGCTGTTTTTT. This translates into CASSLGGTGGLLFF.

In DNA form, the CDR3 reads TGTGCCAGTTCTCCCCCTGGGACACAAAACGAAAAACTGTTTTTT. It codes for CASSPPGTQNEKLFF. The chain combines TRBV19 with TRBJ1-4, with TRBD1 as a possible D gene (6 bases). The CDR3 runs to 15 residues. Germline CDR1 reads LNHDA; CDR2 reads SQIVND (reference sequence). Trimming stripped 8 bases from V and 8 bases from J, with 21 bases between.

This clonotype appeared once. Given a much more abundant clone one base away, this may be a read error. The V and J genes are TRBV7-6 and TRBJ1-2; D perhaps matches TRBD1 (5 bases). This CDR3 region has 12 residues. The germline gives CDR1 SGHVS, CDR2 FNYEAQ. The CDR3: CTSGGAGSGYTF. For the CDR3, the DNA is TGTACCAGCGGAGGGGCCGGAAGCGGCTACACCTTC.

The CDR3 DNA reads as TGCGCCAGCACCTCGACTAGCGGCCACTACGAGCAGTACTTC. Translating gives CASTSTSGHYEQYF. The J gene is TRBJ2-7, the V gene TRBV5-1; TRBD2 matches at 9 bases. The germline V gene has CDR1 SGHRS and CDR2 YFSETQ. V trimming: 6 bases; J trimming: 3 bases; junction bases outside the gene matches: 7. CDR3 length: 14 amino acids.

This clonotype was seen a handful of times. The J gene is TRBJ1-5, the V gene TRBV2; 7 positions agree with TRBD1. This CDR3 region has 13 residues. J gave up 2 bases and V 10 bases, and 5 bases lay outside the gene matches. Germline V gene data show CDR1 as SNHLY and CDR2 as FYNNEI. CDR3 bases: TGTGCCACCGGACAGGTGGGCAATCAGCCCCAGCATTTT. It translates to CATGQVGNQPQHF.

This clonotype was seen ten or more times. This chain uses TRBV24-1 with TRBJ2-1; D might be TRBD2 (6 bases). Trimming removed 7 bases from V and 0 bases from J, with 12 bases in between. Germline CDR1 is KGHDR and CDR2 is SFDVKD. CDR3 length: 15 residues. The CDR3 loop reads CATREGGSSYNEQFF. The CDR3 region has the DNA TGTGCCACCAGGGAGGGTGGTAGCTCCTACAATGAGCAGTTCTTC.

This clonotype was counted a few times. The V gene is TRBV5-6, the J gene TRBJ2-7; 11 bases are shared with TRBD1. This CDR3 is 16 amino acids long. Per the germline V gene, CDR1 is SGHDT and CDR2 is YYEEEE. J was trimmed by 4 bases and V by 4 bases; bases with no gene match: 10. The CDR3 DNA reads as TGTGCCAGCAGCGCCGGTGGGACAGGGGGGATTTACGAGCAGTACTTC. Residues: CASSAGGTGGIYEQYF.

There are many counts of this clonotype. The genes are TRBV6-5 and TRBJ2-7, with D possibly TRBD2 on 6 matching bases. CDR1 MNHEY and CDR2 SVGAGI come from the germline V gene. V gave up 6 bases and J gave up 1 base, with 10 bases separating them. This CDR3 is built from 13 residues. The CDR3 sequence: CASSGTLSYEQYF. CDR3 DNA sequence: TGTGCCAGCAGCGGGACTCTTTCCTACGAGCAGTACTTC.

The genes are TRBV28 and TRBJ2-2, with TRBD2 identical over 9 bases. CDR1 is MDHEN, CDR2 SYDVKM, per germline. Trimming cost V 2 bases and J 2 bases; bases outside gene matches: 6. This CDR3 contains 17 residues. The CDR3 nucleotides are TGTGCCAGCAGTTTAGAGTCGCTAGCGGGAAACACCGGGGAGCTGTTTTTT. Translating gives CASSLESLAGNTGELFF.

V usage is TRBV7-9 and J usage is TRBJ1-1; D not resolved. Germline CDR1 reads SEHNR; CDR2 reads FQNEAQ (reference sequence). V dropped 6 bases and J dropped 8 bases, with 13 bases sitting between them. The CDR3 extends over 12 amino acids. The CDR3 nucleotides are TGTGCCAGCAGTGACATTTCTGTAGAAGCTTTCTTT. Amino acids: CASSDISVEAFF. The entire variable domain, with the rest obtained from reference TRBV7-9 and TRBJ1-1, is as follows: DTGVSQNPRHKITKRGQNVTFRCDPISEHNRLYWYRQTLGQGPEFLTYFQNEAQLEKSRLLSDRFSAERPKGSFSTLEIQRTEQGDSAMYLCASSDISVEAFFGQGTRLTVV.

Concerning this clonotype itself: It may be a read error: a sequence one base away is much more abundant. V and J are TRBV28 and TRBJ2-7; weak D call: TRBD1 (5 bases). The length of the CDR3 is 17 residues. The germline V gene encodes CDR1 MDHEN and CDR2 SYDVKM. CDR3 residues: CASSFPNRKVGTYEHYF. CDR3 in DNA: TGTGCCAGCAGTTTCCCGAACAGGAAGGTTGGAACCTACGAGCATTACTTC.

The sample holds a few counts of this clonotype. The chain joins TRBV27 to TRBJ1-2; no firm D call. The V gene lost 5 bases and the J gene lost 8 bases, with 18 bases spanning the gap. Germline lookup yields CDR1 MNHEY and CDR2 SMNVEV (reference sequence). The CDR3 is 14 residues long. The DNA of the CDR3 is TGTGCCAGCAGTACCCTCCTCGGGGATAACGGCTACACCTTC. It encodes CASSTLLGDNGYTF.

This chain joins TRBV6-8 and TRBJ1-3, with D tentatively TRBD1 (5 bases). The CDR3 runs 15 residues. Germline lookup yields CDR1 MNHGY and CDR2 SAAAGT. Trimming cost V 5 bases and J 3 bases, with 14 bases left between them. CDR3 coding DNA: TGTGCCAGCAGTGTTCAACAGGTGTTTGGAAACACCATATATTTT. Translated, it gives CASSVQQVFGNTIYF.

Comments on this clonotype: The junction differs from germline at one of its ends, possibly a read error. The chain is built from TRBV5-1 and TRBJ2-3; no clear D gene. This CDR3 has 15 residues. Germline V lookup: CDR1 SGHRS, CDR2 YFSETQ. CDR3 sequence reads: CASSVGFESTDMQYF. As DNA, the CDR3 is TGCGCCAGCAGCGTTGGGTTTGAAAGCACAGATATGCAGTATTTT.

This clonotype was seen repeatedly, ten times or more. The chain has TRBV7-9 and TRBJ2-1; 8 bases align to TRBD2. The CDR3 length is 15 residues. Germline CDR1 is SEHNR and CDR2 is FQNEAQ (reference sequence). The junction had 11 bases not matched to a gene; V was cut back by 6 bases and J by 7 bases. CDR3 DNA sequence: TGTGCCAGCAGAGCTCCGGGGACTAGTGCTAATGAGCAGTTCTTC. It translates to CASRAPGTSANEQFF.

This clonotype was seen only a few times. This chain connects TRBV20-1 to TRBJ1-2, with TRBD1 matching 8 bases. Germline V gene sequence: CDR1 DFQATT, CDR2 SNEGSKA (reference sequence). The CDR3 sequence is 17 residues long. J was trimmed by 0 bases and V by 0 bases; bases with no gene match: 9. Written as DNA, the CDR3 is TGCAGTGCTAGAGACCCCCGGACAGGGCCGCCTAACTATGGCTACACCTTC. Translation: CSARDPRTGPPNYGYTF.

About this clonotype: A much more abundant neighbour one base away suggests this may be a read error. The chain uses TRBV7-3 and TRBJ2-3; possible D gene TRBD2, 7 bases. Germline V CDR1 and CDR2: SGHTA, FQGTGA. Trimming took off 6 bases at V and 5 bases at J, with 18 bases between the two ends. The CDR3 runs 15 residues. CDR3 protein: CASSSTPGGGDTQYF. CDR3 in DNA: TGTGCCAGCAGTTCAACCCCGGGGGGCGGAGATACGCAGTATTTT.

This clonotype was observed a handful of times. The J gene is TRBJ1-4, the V gene TRBV4-1; tentative D call: TRBD1 (5 bases). The CDR3 sequence is 16 residues long. V lost 4 bases and J 0 bases, leaving 12 bases between the germline ends. Germline-derived CDR1 and CDR2 are MGHRA and YSYEKL. The CDR3 DNA reads as TGCGCCAGCAGCCTTGGCGGACAAGCAACTAATGAAAAACTGTTTTTT. Protein product: CASSLGGQATNEKLFF.

This clonotype has ten or more counts. The chain recombines TRBV28 with TRBJ1-1; 7 nucleotides agree with TRBD1. CDR1 and CDR2 from the germline V gene are MDHEN and SYDVKM. The V segment lost 5 bases and the J segment 5 bases; nucleotides outside the gene matches: 17. CDR3 length: 17 residues. The CDR3 spells CASSLRTGPKSMTEAFF. The CDR3 DNA reads as TGTGCCAGCAGTCTCCGGACAGGCCCAAAATCGATGACTGAAGCTTTCTTT.

This clonotype has ten or more counts. V gene TRBV7-9 combines with J gene TRBJ1-5; D is unresolved. This CDR3 comprises 14 residues. CDR1 SEHNR and CDR2 FQNEAQ come from the germline V gene (reference sequence). Trimming left V 6 bases short and J 7 bases short, with 16 bases between. In nucleotides, the CDR3 is TGTGCCAGCAGTCTTGACTCCCCTGGGCAGCCCCAGCATTTT. Translated, it gives CASSLDSPGQPQHF.

This clonotype occurred many times. The chain employs TRBV20-1 and TRBJ2-5; 11 bases are a match to TRBD2. J lost 5 bases, V lost 2 bases, and 7 bases had no gene match. Germline V lookup: CDR1 DFQATT, CDR2 SNEGSKA (reference sequence). The CDR3 loop spans 15 amino acids. CDR3 region: CSARSSGRAGETQYF. The CDR3, as DNA: TGCAGTGCTAGAAGTAGCGGGAGGGCCGGGGAGACCCAGTACTTC.

This chain uses TRBV15 with TRBJ1-4, with 7 bases matching TRBD1. Germline assignment: CDR1 LNHNV and CDR2 YYDKDF (reference sequence). This CDR3 has 14 amino acids. V dropped 4 bases and J dropped 7; count of bases not matched to a gene: 6. The CDR3 loop is CATSTHRGGEKLFF. The CDR3 DNA reads as TGTGCCACCAGCACTCACAGGGGTGGTGAAAAACTGTTTTTT.

This clonotype was seen a handful of times. J is TRBJ2-1 and V is TRBV7-3; 8 nucleotides align to TRBD2. The J segment lost 0 bases and the V segment lost 2 bases, leaving 3 bases of the junction unmatched. The CDR3 length is 16 residues. Germline V gene data show CDR1 as SGHTA and CDR2 as FQGTGA. The DNA of the CDR3 is TGTGCCAGCAGCTTAGGTAGCGGGATCTCCTACAATGAGCAGTTCTTC. Translated, it gives CASSLGSGISYNEQFF.

This clonotype was seen more than once but under ten times. The chain joins TRBV2 to TRBJ2-1, with 9 bases aligning to TRBD1. The germline CDR1 and CDR2 sequences are SNHLY and FYNNEI. The ends lost 9 bases at V and 5 bases at J; junction bases unmatched: 8. The CDR3 totals 14 residues. CDR3 sequence: CASGGTGINNEQFF. Written as DNA, the CDR3 is TGTGCCAGTGGGGGGACAGGGATTAACAATGAGCAGTTCTTC.

The V gene is TRBV29-1, the J gene TRBJ1-2, with D possibly TRBD1 on 6 matching bases. Deletions cut 7 bases from V and 0 bases from J, with 9 bases between. CDR3 length: 12 amino acids. CDR1 is SQVTM and CDR2 is ANQGSEA in the germline V gene. The CDR3, as DNA: TGCAGCGCAGGGGTTCCTAACTATGGCTACACCTTC. Protein sequence: CSAGVPNYGYTF. The full variable domain, in which reference TRBV29-1 and TRBJ1-2 provide the parts outside the CDR3, is SAVISQKPSRDICQRGTSLTIQCQVDSQVTMMFWYRQQPGQSLTLIATANQGSEATYESGFVIDKFPISRPNLTFSTLTVSNMSPEDSSIYLCSAGVPNYGYTFGSGTRLTVV.

The V gene is TRBV4-1, the J gene TRBJ2-3; 12 bases are a match to TRBD2. This CDR3 is 17 amino acids long. CDR1 and CDR2 (germline): MGHRA, YSYEKL. The junction had 3 bases not matched to a gene; V was cut back by 0 bases and J by 2 bases. The CDR3 nucleotides read TGCGCCAGCAGCCAAGATGCTAGCGGGAGGGCCACAGATACGCAGTATTTT. Encoded protein: CASSQDASGRATDTQYF.

This clonotype has just a few counts. The chain is built from TRBV6-6 and TRBJ1-1; 7 nucleotides align to TRBD1. The CDR3 consists of 15 residues. Trimming removed 5 bases from V and 1 base from J; junction bases left unmatched: 7. Germline CDR1 reads MNHNY; CDR2 reads SVGAGI (reference sequence). The CDR3 reads CASSQTGVGNTEAFF. CDR3 nucleotide sequence: TGTGCCAGCAGTCAAACAGGGGTAGGGAACACTGAAGCTTTCTTT.

V usage is TRBV5-1 and J usage is TRBJ2-1, with a tentative D call TRBD2 (6 bases). The CDR3 length is 13 residues. Germline loops: CDR1 SGHRS, CDR2 YFSETQ. V lost 1 base and J 6 bases, leaving 8 bases between the germline ends. CDR3 nucleotide sequence: TGCGCCAGCAGCTTGACACTAGCCAATGAGCAGTTCTTC. Amino acids: CASSLTLANEQFF.